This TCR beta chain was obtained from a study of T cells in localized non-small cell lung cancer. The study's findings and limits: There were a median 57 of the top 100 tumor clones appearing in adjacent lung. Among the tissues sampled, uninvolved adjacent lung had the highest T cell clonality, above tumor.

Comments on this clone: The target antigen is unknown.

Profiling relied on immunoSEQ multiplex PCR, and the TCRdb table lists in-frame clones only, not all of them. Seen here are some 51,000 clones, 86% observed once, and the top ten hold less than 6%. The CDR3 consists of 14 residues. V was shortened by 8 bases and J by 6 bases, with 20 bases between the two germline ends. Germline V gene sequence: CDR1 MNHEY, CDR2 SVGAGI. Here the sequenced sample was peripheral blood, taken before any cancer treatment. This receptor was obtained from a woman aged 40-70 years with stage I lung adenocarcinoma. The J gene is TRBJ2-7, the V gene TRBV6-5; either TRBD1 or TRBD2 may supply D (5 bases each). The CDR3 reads CASGTDVGVGEQYF. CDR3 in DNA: TGTGCCAGCGGGACGGATGTGGGGGTAGGCGAGCAGTACTTC.